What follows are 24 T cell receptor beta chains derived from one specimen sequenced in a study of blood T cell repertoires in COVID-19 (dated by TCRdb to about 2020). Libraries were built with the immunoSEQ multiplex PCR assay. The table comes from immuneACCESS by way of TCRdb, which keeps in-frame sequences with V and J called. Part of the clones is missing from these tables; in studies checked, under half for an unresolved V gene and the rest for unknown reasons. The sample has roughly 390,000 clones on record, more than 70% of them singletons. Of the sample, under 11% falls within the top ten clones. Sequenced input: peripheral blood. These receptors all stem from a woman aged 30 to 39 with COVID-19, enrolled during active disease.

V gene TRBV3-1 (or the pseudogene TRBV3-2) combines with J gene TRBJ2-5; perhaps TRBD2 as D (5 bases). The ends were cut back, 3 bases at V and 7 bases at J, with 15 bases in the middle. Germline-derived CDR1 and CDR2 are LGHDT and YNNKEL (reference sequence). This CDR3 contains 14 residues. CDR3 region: CASSHPGLGRTQYF. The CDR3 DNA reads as TGTGCCAGCAGCCACCCTGGATTAGGGAGGACCCAGTACTTC.

The CDR3 reads CASSYEGLVPYEQYF. In DNA form, the CDR3 reads TGTGCCAGCAGTTACGAGGGACTAGTGCCCTACGAGCAGTACTTC. The gene calls are TRBV6-5 and TRBJ2-7, with TRBD2 matching over 8 bases. CDR1 and CDR2 (germline): MNHEY, SVGAGI. The V gene end was trimmed by 2 bases and the J gene end by 2 bases; junction bases not matched to a gene: 5. This CDR3 contains 15 residues.

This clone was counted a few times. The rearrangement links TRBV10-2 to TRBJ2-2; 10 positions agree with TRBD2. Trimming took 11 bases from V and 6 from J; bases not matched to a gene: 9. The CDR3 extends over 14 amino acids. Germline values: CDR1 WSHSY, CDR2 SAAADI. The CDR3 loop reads CAGQAGGVPGELFF. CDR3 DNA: TGCGCCGGACAAGCGGGAGGGGTCCCCGGGGAGCTGTTTTTT.

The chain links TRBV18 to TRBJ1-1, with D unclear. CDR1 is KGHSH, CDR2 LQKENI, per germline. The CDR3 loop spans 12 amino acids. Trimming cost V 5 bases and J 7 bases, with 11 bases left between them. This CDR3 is CASSIGGGEAFF. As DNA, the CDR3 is TGTGCCAGCTCAATCGGAGGTGGTGAAGCTTTCTTT.

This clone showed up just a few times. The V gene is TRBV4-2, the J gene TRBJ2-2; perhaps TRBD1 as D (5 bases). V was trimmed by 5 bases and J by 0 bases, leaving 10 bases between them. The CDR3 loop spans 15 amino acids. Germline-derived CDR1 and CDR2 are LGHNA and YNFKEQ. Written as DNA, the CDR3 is TGTGCCAGCAGCATTGCGGACACGAACACCGGGGAGCTGTTTTTT. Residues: CASSIADTNTGELFF.

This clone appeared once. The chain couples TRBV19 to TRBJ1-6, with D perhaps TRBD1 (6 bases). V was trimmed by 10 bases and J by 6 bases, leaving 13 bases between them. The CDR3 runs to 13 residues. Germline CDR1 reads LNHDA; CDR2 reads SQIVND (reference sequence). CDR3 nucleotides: TGTGCCACCATACAGGGTGTTAATTCACCCCTCCACTTT. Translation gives CATIQGVNSPLHF.

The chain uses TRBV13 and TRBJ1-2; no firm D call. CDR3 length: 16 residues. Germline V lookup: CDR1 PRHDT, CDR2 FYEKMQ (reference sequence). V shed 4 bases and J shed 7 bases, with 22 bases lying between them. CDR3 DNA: TGTGCCAGCAGCTCCCTCGGAACTCTTCTGGGCTCTGGCTACACCTTC. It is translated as CASSSLGTLLGSGYTF.

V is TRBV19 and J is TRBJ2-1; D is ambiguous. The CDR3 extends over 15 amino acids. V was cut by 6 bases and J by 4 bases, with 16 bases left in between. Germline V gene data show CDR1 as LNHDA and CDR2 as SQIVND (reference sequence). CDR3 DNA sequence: TGTGCCAGTAGCCCTCTCTTCGCGCTATACAATGAGCAGTTCTTC. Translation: CASSPLFALYNEQFF.

CDR3 sequence: CASSLAQTGRNTGELFF. CDR3 nucleotides: TGTGCCAGCAGCTTAGCGCAGACAGGCCGGAACACCGGGGAGCTGTTTTTT. The chain has TRBV7-9 and TRBJ2-2; a weak D match, TRBD1 (6 bases). The CDR3 is 17 amino acids. Germline CDR1 and CDR2: SEHNR and FQNEAQ (reference sequence). The V end was cut by 0 bases, the J end by 1 base, with 12 bases between.

Here the CDR3 DNA reads TGTGCCAGCTCACCCGGGGTGCGCCAAGAGACCCAGTACTTC. It codes for CASSPGVRQETQYF. The chain joins TRBV18 to TRBJ2-5; the D gene is possibly TRBD2 (5 bases). CDR1 is KGHSH, CDR2 LQKENI, per germline. V was trimmed by 3 bases and J by 1 base, leaving 9 bases between them. This CDR3 has 14 residues.

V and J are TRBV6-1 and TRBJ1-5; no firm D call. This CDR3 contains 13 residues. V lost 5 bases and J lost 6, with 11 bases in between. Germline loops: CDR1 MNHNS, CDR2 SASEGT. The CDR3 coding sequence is TGTGCCAGCAGTTATGAGGGTAGTCAGCCCCAGCATTTT. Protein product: CASSYEGSQPQHF.

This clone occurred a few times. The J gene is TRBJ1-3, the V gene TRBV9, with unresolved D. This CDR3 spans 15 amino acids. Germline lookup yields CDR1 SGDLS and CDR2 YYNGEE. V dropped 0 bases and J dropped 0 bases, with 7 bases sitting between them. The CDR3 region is CASSVAGSSGNTIYF. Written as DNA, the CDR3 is TGTGCCAGCAGCGTAGCGGGGAGCTCTGGAAACACCATATATTTT.

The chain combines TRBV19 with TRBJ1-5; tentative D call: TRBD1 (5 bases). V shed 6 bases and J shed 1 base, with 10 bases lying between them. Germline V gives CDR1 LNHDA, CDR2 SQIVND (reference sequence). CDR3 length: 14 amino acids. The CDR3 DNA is TGTGCCAGTAGGGTCCAGGGAAGCAATCAGCCCCAGCATTTT. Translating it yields CASRVQGSNQPQHF.

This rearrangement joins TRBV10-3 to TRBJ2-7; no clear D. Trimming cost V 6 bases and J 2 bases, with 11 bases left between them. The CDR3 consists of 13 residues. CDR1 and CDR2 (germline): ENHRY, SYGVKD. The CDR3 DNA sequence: TGTGCCATCAGGGCAACATCCGCCTACGAGCAGTACTTC. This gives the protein CAIRATSAYEQYF.

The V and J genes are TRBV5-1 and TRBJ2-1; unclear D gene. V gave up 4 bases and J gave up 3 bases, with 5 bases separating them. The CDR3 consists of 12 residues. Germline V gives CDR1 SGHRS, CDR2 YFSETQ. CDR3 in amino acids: CASSEYYNEQFF. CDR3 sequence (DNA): TGCGCCAGCAGCGAGTACTACAATGAGCAGTTCTTC.

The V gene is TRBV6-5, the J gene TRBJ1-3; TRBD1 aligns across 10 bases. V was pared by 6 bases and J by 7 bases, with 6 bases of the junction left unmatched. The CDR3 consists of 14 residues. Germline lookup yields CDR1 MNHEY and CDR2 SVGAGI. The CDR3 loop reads CASRPWTGGNTIYF. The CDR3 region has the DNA TGTGCCAGCAGGCCTTGGACAGGGGGGAACACCATATATTTT.

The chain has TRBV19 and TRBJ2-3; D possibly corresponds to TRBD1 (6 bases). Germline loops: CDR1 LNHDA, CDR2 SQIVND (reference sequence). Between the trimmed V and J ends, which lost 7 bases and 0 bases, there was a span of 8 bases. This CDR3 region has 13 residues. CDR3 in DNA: TGTGCCAGTAACGACAGGAGCACAGATACGCAGTATTTT. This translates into CASNDRSTDTQYF.

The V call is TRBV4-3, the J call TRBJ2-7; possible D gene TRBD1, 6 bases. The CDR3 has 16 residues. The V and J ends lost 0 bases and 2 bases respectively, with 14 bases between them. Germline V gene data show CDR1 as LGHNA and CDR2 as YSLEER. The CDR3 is CASSQDRRTVPYEQYF. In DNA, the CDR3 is TGCGCCAGCAGCCAAGATCGGAGGACAGTGCCCTACGAGCAGTACTTC.

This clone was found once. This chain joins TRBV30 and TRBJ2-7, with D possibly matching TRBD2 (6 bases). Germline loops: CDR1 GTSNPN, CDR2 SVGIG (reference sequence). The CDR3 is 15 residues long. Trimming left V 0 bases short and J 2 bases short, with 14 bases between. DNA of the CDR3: TGTGCCTGGAGTGTGCCGGGAGAGGGGACCTACGAGCAGTACTTC. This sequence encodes CAWSVPGEGTYEQYF.

CDR3 sequence (DNA): TGTGCCAGCACCCGGGGAGGTGGCGGGATCTACGAGCAGTACTTC. Translating gives CASTRGGGGIYEQYF. The chain carries TRBV5-4 and TRBJ2-7; tentatively, D is TRBD2 (6 bases). CDR1 and CDR2 (germline): SGHNT, YYREEE (reference sequence). This CDR3 spans 15 amino acids. Trimming took 6 bases from V and 3 from J, leaving 19 bases between them. The variable domain in full, with the rest retrieved from reference TRBV5-4 and TRBJ2-7, is ETGVTQSPTHLIKTRGQQVTLRCSSQSGHNTVSWYQQALGQGPQFIFQYYREEENGRGNFPPRFSGLQFPNYSSELNVNALELDDSALYLCASTRGGGGIYEQYFGPGTRLTVT.

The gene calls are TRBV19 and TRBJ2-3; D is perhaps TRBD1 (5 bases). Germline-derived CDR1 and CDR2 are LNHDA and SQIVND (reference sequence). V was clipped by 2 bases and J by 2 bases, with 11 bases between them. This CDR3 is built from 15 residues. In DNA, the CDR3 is TGTGCCAGTAGTATACGAGACAGCCCCACAGATACGCAGTATTTT. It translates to CASSIRDSPTDTQYF.

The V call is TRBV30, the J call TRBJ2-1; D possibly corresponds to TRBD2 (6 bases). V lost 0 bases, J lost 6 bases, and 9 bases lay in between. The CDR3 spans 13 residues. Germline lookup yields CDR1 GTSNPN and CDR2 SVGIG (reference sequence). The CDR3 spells CAWSVSGPNEQFF. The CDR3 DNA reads TGTGCCTGGAGTGTCAGCGGGCCCAATGAGCAGTTCTTC.

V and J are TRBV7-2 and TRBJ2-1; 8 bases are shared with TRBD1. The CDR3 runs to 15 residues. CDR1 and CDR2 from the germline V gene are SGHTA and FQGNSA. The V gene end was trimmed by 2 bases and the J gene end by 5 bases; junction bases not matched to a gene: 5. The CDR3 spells CASSLYGQGHNEQFF. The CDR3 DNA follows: TGTGCCAGCAGCTTATATGGACAGGGACACAATGAGCAGTTCTTC.

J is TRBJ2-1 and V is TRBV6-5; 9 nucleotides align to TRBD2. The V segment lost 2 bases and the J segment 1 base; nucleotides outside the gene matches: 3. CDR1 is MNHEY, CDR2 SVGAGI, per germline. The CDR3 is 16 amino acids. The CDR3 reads CASSYAGGVSYNEQFF. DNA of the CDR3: TGTGCCAGCAGTTACGCGGGAGGGGTATCCTACAATGAGCAGTTCTTC.